This T cell receptor (beta chain) was recovered during a study of cytomegalovirus exposure and HLA in healthy donors. The study's findings and limits: The study labeled 150 to 200 TCR beta chains cytomegalovirus-associated.

Some clones are missing from TCRdb's copy, which holds only in-frame ones; the method was immunoSEQ multiplex PCR. This sample carries 200,000 to 250,000 clones, roughly 84% of them seen once, and the ten largest clones take roughly 2%. This clone was seen just once. Its matching antigen is unknown. The CDR3 sequence is 13 residues long. Unmatched junction bases numbered 2, after V lost 5 bases and J lost 1 base. Germline assignment: CDR1 GTSNPN and CDR2 SVGIG (reference sequence). This sequence originates from a woman younger than 35 in good health and CMV-seropositive. The V and J genes are TRBV30 and TRBJ1-1; TRBD1 agrees at 9 bases. The sample comprised PBMCs. CDR3 sequence: CAWAGQGNTEAFF. CDR3 bases: TGTGCCTGGGCGGGACAGGGGAACACTGAAGCTTTCTTT. The full variable domain, in which reference TRBV30 and TRBJ1-1 provide the parts outside the CDR3, is SQTIHQWPATLVQPVGSPLSLECTVEGTSNPNLYWYRQAAGRGLQLLFYSVGIGQISSEVPQNLSASRPQDRQFILSSKKLLLSDSGFYLCAWAGQGNTEAFFGQGTRLTVV.